This passage covers 10 T cell receptor beta chains from one sample sequenced in a study of healthy donors' naive CD4 and CD8 T cells. A linear amplification protocol produced the TCR libraries from 500 ng of total RNA. Via MiXCR, TCRdb re-called the reads, giving one row per CDR3 protein. The sample contains 180,000 or so distinct CDR3 sequences, around 70% of which appear only once. Sequencing input: naive CD4+ and CD8+ T cells sorted from blood, pooled from several donors. These receptors were collected from a pool of human donors in good health; the sample pools cells from several healthy donors.

This chain connects TRBV10-3 to TRBJ1-1; D remains ambiguous. There are 16 residues in the CDR3. Trimming took 2 bases from V and 4 from J, leaving 17 bases between them. Germline assignment: CDR1 ENHRY and CDR2 SYGVKD. The CDR3 bases are TGTGCCATCAGTGAGGCTCAGGCTCAACGTACCACTGAAGCTTTCTTT. Translation gives CAISEAQAQRTTEAFF.

The chain carries TRBV6-5 and TRBJ2-7; D gene uncertain. Germline CDR1 is MNHEY and CDR2 is SVGAGI. Trimming removed 5 bases from V and 6 bases from J, with 8 bases in between. The CDR3 runs 11 residues. CDR3 region: CASSMGPEQYF. DNA of the CDR3: TGTGCCAGCAGTATGGGTCCCGAGCAGTACTTC.

V usage is TRBV29-1 and J usage is TRBJ2-7, with D unclear. The CDR3 has 14 amino acids. V lost 5 bases and J 4 bases, leaving 18 bases between the germline ends. Looked up from germline, CDR1 is SQVTM and CDR2 is ANQGSEA. Here the CDR3 reads CSVRLESGAYEQYF. Written as DNA, the CDR3 is TGCAGCGTTCGCCTGGAGTCAGGTGCTTACGAGCAGTACTTC.

The chain is built from TRBV6-2 or TRBV6-3 and TRBJ2-5; TRBD2 aligns across 11 bases. The germline V gene has CDR1 MNHEY and CDR2 SVGEGT. This CDR3 comprises 16 residues. Losses at the gene ends were 5 bases for V and 1 base for J; bases not matched to a gene: 6. CDR3 nucleotide sequence: TGTGCCAGCAGTACCCTAGCGGGGGGCCTCCAAGAGACCCAGTACTTC. It yields the protein CASSTLAGGLQETQYF.

V usage is TRBV29-1 and J usage is TRBJ1-3; D is ambiguous. This CDR3 comprises 13 residues. Trimming pared 6 bases from V and 0 bases from J, leaving 9 bases between. Germline CDR1 is SQVTM and CDR2 is ANQGSEA. The CDR3 reads CSVSGNSGNTIYF. CDR3 in DNA: TGCAGCGTATCTGGCAACTCTGGAAACACCATATATTTT. Based on the CDR3 plus reference TRBV29-1 and TRBJ1-3, the full variable domain is SAVISQKPSRDICQRGTSLTIQCQVDSQVTMMFWYRQQPGQSLTLIATANQGSEATYESGFVIDKFPISRPNLTFSTLTVSNMSPEDSSIYLCSVSGNSGNTIYFGEGSWLTVV.

The V gene is TRBV27, the J gene TRBJ1-1; 7 bases map to TRBD1. There are 15 residues in the CDR3. CDR1 is MNHEY, CDR2 SMNVEV, per germline (reference sequence). Losses at the gene ends were 5 bases for V and 0 bases for J; bases not matched to a gene: 6. CDR3 sequence: CASSAGTVLNTEAFF. The CDR3 DNA sequence: TGTGCCAGCAGTGCCGGGACAGTCTTGAACACTGAAGCTTTCTTT.

This clonotype was seen a single time. The chain carries TRBV29-1 and TRBJ1-2; 7 bases agree with TRBD1. Trimming took 4 bases from V and 2 from J; bases not matched to a gene: 7. This CDR3 spans 14 amino acids. Germline CDR1 reads SQVTM; CDR2 reads ANQGSEA. The CDR3 protein is CSVGPSGGNYGYTF. CDR3 coding DNA: TGCAGCGTTGGCCCTTCAGGGGGGAACTATGGCTACACCTTC.

The chain combines TRBV2 with TRBJ2-3; perhaps TRBD2 as D (5 bases). Trimming pared 6 bases from V and 0 bases from J, leaving 10 bases between. The CDR3 runs to 14 residues. Germline V gene lookup returns CDR1 SNHLY and CDR2 FYNNEI. The CDR3 DNA reads TGTGCCAGCAGGAGGGCAACTAGCACAGATACGCAGTATTTT. Its translation: CASRRATSTDTQYF.

This rearrangement joins TRBV6-5 to TRBJ2-7; maybe TRBD1 (6 bases). The CDR3 sequence is 16 residues long. Trimming pared 7 bases from V and 4 bases from J, leaving 23 bases between. Germline CDR1 is MNHEY and CDR2 is SVGAGI. CDR3 coding DNA: TGTGCCAGCACCGACTCGTGGGACATACGTATTTACGAGCAGTACTTC. Protein product: CASTDSWDIRIYEQYF.

The rearrangement joins TRBV30 to TRBJ2-1, with 10 bases aligning to TRBD2. The CDR3 contains 16 residues. With 4 bases clipped from V and 2 bases from J, the junction kept 8 bases outside the gene matches. From germline, CDR1 is GTSNPN and CDR2 SVGIG (reference sequence). DNA of the CDR3: TGTGCCTGGAACGGAGTGGGACTAGCGACCTACAATGAGCAGTTCTTC. Residues: CAWNGVGLATYNEQFF.